This T cell receptor (beta chain) was identified during a study of beta chain features in type 1 diabetes. This CDR3 spans 16 amino acids. CDR1 and CDR2 (germline): LGHNA, YSLEER. V lost 0 bases, J lost 2 bases, and 14 bases lay in between. This clone came up a few times. The investigators reverse transcribed all of the isolated RNA, so they sequenced expressed TCRB transcripts. Using immunoSEQ multiplex PCR, the repertoire was profiled, and TCRdb retains in-frame clones only, with some absent. The sample shows hundreds of thousands of clones, 10% to 15% of them seen only once. The sequencing sample was made of naive CD4+ T cells from blood. J is TRBJ2-7 and V is TRBV4-3; no definite D call. The sequence derives from a man younger than 35 in good health. CDR3 sequence (DNA): TGCGCCAGCAGCCAAGAAATAGACCACAGCACCTACGAGCAGTACTTC. Its translation: CASSQEIDHSTYEQYF.